Each of the 27 T cell receptor beta chains below was sequenced from the same sample in a study of blood T cell repertoires in COVID-19. TCRdb keeps only in-frame clones here, not all; method: immunoSEQ multiplex PCR. The data hold roughly 70,000 clones, with about 92% observed a single time. Sequenced material: peripheral blood. All receptors come from a man aged 45-60 years with COVID-19, enrolled during active disease.

The chain uses TRBV6-1 and TRBJ2-7; 8 bases are a match to TRBD2. This CDR3 contains 16 residues. Germline V gene sequence: CDR1 MNHNS, CDR2 SASEGT. V lost 3 bases and J lost 1; bases outside the gene matches: 8. This CDR3 is CASSEATSEISYEQYF. The CDR3 DNA reads as TGTGCCAGCAGTGAGGCGACTAGCGAGATATCCTACGAGCAGTACTTC.

In its sample, this clone was seen a few times. This rearrangement joins TRBV6-6 to TRBJ2-7, with a possible D match to TRBD2 (5 bases). Trimming left V 6 bases short and J 5 bases short, with 20 bases between. The CDR3 runs to 15 residues. CDR1 and CDR2 from the germline V gene are MNHNY and SVGAGI (reference sequence). Here the CDR3 DNA reads TGTGCCAGCAGCCCCCAGCGGCCCTCCGGGAACGAGCAGTACTTC. It translates to CASSPQRPSGNEQYF.

This sequence joins TRBV5-1 and TRBJ2-3, with 7 bases identical to TRBD2. V gave up 1 base and J gave up 0 bases; unmatched junction bases: 5. This CDR3 region has 16 residues. CDR1 is SGHRS, CDR2 YFSETQ, per germline. CDR3 coding DNA: TGCGCCAGCAGCTTGCTGGTAGCGGGTAGCACAGATACGCAGTATTTT. This translates into CASSLLVAGSTDTQYF.

The J gene is TRBJ2-2, the V gene TRBV10-3; 10 bases fit TRBD1. CDR1 is ENHRY and CDR2 is SYGVKD in the germline V gene. There are 16 residues in the CDR3. Trimming cost V 2 bases and J 2 bases; bases outside gene matches: 2. The CDR3 sequence: CAISEDRGPNTGELFF. In DNA, the CDR3 is TGTGCCATCAGTGAGGACAGGGGGCCTAACACCGGGGAGCTGTTTTTT.

The rearrangement links TRBV4-3 to TRBJ2-3, with TRBD2 matching 8 bases. CDR3 length: 16 amino acids. Germline V lookup: CDR1 LGHNA, CDR2 YSLEER. V shed 4 bases and J 4 bases; nucleotides not matched to a gene: 10. In DNA form, the CDR3 reads TGCGCCAGCAGCCCCGGCGTAGCGGGACTAGCAGATACGCAGTATTTT. Translated, it gives CASSPGVAGLADTQYF.

The chain has TRBV7-2 and TRBJ2-7; D is perhaps TRBD2 (5 bases). The germline V gene has CDR1 SGHTA and CDR2 FQGNSA. Trimming removed 5 bases at V and 6 bases at J, with 23 bases between. This CDR3 comprises 16 residues. The CDR3 sequence: CASSPYIQRASLEQYF. Written as DNA, the CDR3 is TGTGCCAGCAGCCCGTACATACAGAGGGCCTCTCTCGAGCAGTACTTC. Full variable domain (rest looked up from reference TRBV7-2 and TRBJ2-7): GAGVSQSPSNKVTEKGKDVELRCDPISGHTALYWYRQSLGQGLEFLIYFQGNSAPDKSGLPSDRFSAERTGGSVSTLTIQRTQQEDSAVYLCASSPYIQRASLEQYFGPGTRLTVT.

The chain couples TRBV9 to TRBJ2-7; a weak D match, TRBD2 (5 bases). Trimming stripped 2 bases from V and 5 bases from J, with 17 bases between. CDR1 and CDR2 from the germline V gene are SGDLS and YYNGEE. The CDR3 contains 15 residues. CDR3 in amino acids: CASSVTTTGWDEQYF. The CDR3 DNA reads TGTGCCAGCAGCGTTACTACGACGGGGTGGGACGAGCAGTACTTC.

The rearrangement joins TRBV6-5 to TRBJ2-3; TRBD2 matches 9 bases. Trimming cost V 4 bases and J 1 base; bases outside gene matches: 6. Germline V lookup: CDR1 MNHEY, CDR2 SVGAGI. The CDR3 runs to 16 residues. CDR3 DNA: TGTGCCAGCAGTTGGGGAGCGGGAGGAGGCACAGATACGCAGTATTTT. Its translation is CASSWGAGGGTDTQYF.

The chain couples TRBV12-5 to TRBJ1-5; the match to TRBD1 covers 7 bases. Trimming removed 1 base from V and 7 bases from J; junction bases left unmatched: 4. The CDR3 sequence is 14 residues long. Germline CDR1 LGHNT, CDR2 FRNRAP. The CDR3: CASGLDRGWQPQHF. CDR3 DNA sequence: TGTGCTAGTGGTTTGGACAGGGGCTGGCAGCCCCAGCATTTT.

This rearrangement joins TRBV29-1 to TRBJ2-5; the match to TRBD2 covers 11 bases. The germline V gene encodes CDR1 SQVTM and CDR2 ANQGSEA. V shed 4 bases, J shed 5 bases, and the junction held 15 bases outside the gene matches. The CDR3 is 17 residues long. The DNA of the CDR3 is TGCAGCGTTGTGCCCCCTAGCGGGAGGTTTGGTGGGGAGACCCAGTACTTC. It translates to CSVVPPSGRFGGETQYF.

This clone has only one observation. The chain uses TRBV6-5 and TRBJ2-7; D possibly corresponds to TRBD1 (6 bases). Trimming removed 2 bases from V and 3 bases from J, with 11 bases in between. The V gene's germline CDR1 is MNHEY and CDR2 SVGAGI. The CDR3 length is 14 residues. The CDR3 spells CASSYQTGYYEQYF. CDR3 in DNA: TGTGCCAGCAGTTACCAAACAGGGTACTACGAGCAGTACTTC.

The chain has TRBV5-4 and TRBJ1-2; a possible D gene is TRBD1 (5 bases). The CDR3 length is 14 residues. The V gene lost 0 bases and the J gene lost 5 bases, with 11 bases spanning the gap. Germline CDR1 is SGHNT and CDR2 is YYREEE (reference sequence). In DNA, the CDR3 is TGTGCCAGCAGCTTGGAATCGTCAGGGTATGGCTACACCTTC. The encoded protein is CASSLESSGYGYTF.

The CDR3 sequence is CAISDGTIQETQYF. CDR3 coding DNA: TGTGCCATCAGTGACGGGACTATACAAGAGACCCAGTACTTC. The rearrangement joins TRBV10-3 to TRBJ2-5; 7 bases fit TRBD2. Looked up from germline, CDR1 is ENHRY and CDR2 is SYGVKD. The CDR3 runs 14 residues. V lost 3 bases to trimming and J lost 2 bases; unmatched junction nucleotides: 3.

This chain connects TRBV6-5 to TRBJ2-3, with 9 positions matching TRBD1. This CDR3 has 14 residues. The germline V gene encodes CDR1 MNHEY and CDR2 SVGAGI. V gave up 8 bases and J gave up 1 base; unmatched junction bases: 4. CDR3 bases: TGTGCCAGCCAAACAGGGGGCGGCACAGATACGCAGTATTTT. It is translated as CASQTGGGTDTQYF.

DNA of the CDR3: TGTGCCAGCAGTTTAGTAGTCGTAGCGGGAGGAGGAAACGAGCAGTACTTC. It yields the protein CASSLVVVAGGGNEQYF. The rearrangement links TRBV28 to TRBJ2-7; 10 bases are a match to TRBD2. V shed 2 bases, J shed 5 bases, and the junction held 12 bases outside the gene matches. The CDR3 loop spans 17 amino acids. Germline V gene lookup returns CDR1 MDHEN and CDR2 SYDVKM.

The rearrangement joins TRBV27 to TRBJ1-2; 8 bases agree with TRBD1. V was pared by 10 bases and J by 7 bases, with 5 bases of the junction left unmatched. Germline assignment: CDR1 MNHEY and CDR2 SMNVEV (reference sequence). The CDR3 has 11 amino acids. CDR3 bases: TGTGCCACCGGACAGGGCGGTGGCTACACCTTC. This encodes CATGQGGGYTF.

This clone has a single count. This chain joins TRBV6-6 and TRBJ2-2, with no clear D. This CDR3 has 14 amino acids. Germline V gives CDR1 MNHNY, CDR2 SVGAGI (reference sequence). Trimming stripped 6 bases from V and 4 bases from J, with 12 bases between. This chain's CDR3 is CASRSPEATGELFF. In nucleotides, the CDR3 is TGTGCCAGCAGGTCCCCCGAAGCCACCGGGGAGCTGTTTTTT.

The chain couples TRBV7-8 to TRBJ1-5, with a tentative D call TRBD1 (6 bases). V lost 4 bases, J lost 0 bases, and 22 bases lay in between. Germline CDR1 SGHVS, CDR2 FQNEAQ. The CDR3 covers 19 residues. The CDR3 DNA follows: TGTGCCAGCAGCTCCCGGGGTACGACAGGAAGGTATAGCAATCAGCCCCAGCATTTT. Residues: CASSSRGTTGRYSNQPQHF.

The chain combines TRBV5-1 with TRBJ2-7, with a tentative D call TRBD2 (6 bases). The CDR3 contains 14 residues. CDR1 and CDR2 from the germline V gene are SGHRS and YFSETQ. The V and J ends lost 1 base and 3 bases respectively, with 11 bases between them. The CDR3 sequence is CASSLSGVNYEQYF. Here the CDR3 DNA reads TGCGCCAGCAGCTTGTCGGGGGTGAACTACGAGCAGTACTTC.

The CDR3 nucleotides are TGTGCCAGCAGCTCACTACCAGACGGATCATACTACGAGCAGTACTTC. Its translation is CASSSLPDGSYYEQYF. The rearrangement links TRBV7-8 to TRBJ2-7, with D uncertain. Germline values: CDR1 SGHVS, CDR2 FQNEAQ. The CDR3 totals 16 residues. V lost 4 bases to trimming and J lost 3 bases, with 19 bases between them.

This clone was seen a few times. The chain joins TRBV10-3 to TRBJ1-1; D is ambiguous. Germline V gives CDR1 ENHRY, CDR2 SYGVKD. V lost 2 bases and J 0 bases, leaving 7 bases between the germline ends. The CDR3 loop spans 14 amino acids. Written as DNA, the CDR3 is TGTGCCATCAGTGAGGCGGCGGTGAACACTGAAGCTTTCTTT. Translation: CAISEAAVNTEAFF.

This chain connects TRBV6-1 to TRBJ1-4; TRBD1 matches 8 bases. Germline trimming cut 1 base from V and 5 bases from J; bases unmatched to any gene: 3. The germline CDR1 and CDR2 sequences are MNHNS and SASEGT. The CDR3 extends over 15 amino acids. The CDR3 spells CASSEGRQGNEKLFF. The CDR3 nucleotides are TGTGCCAGCAGTGAAGGGCGACAGGGGAATGAAAAACTGTTTTTT.

The rearrangement joins TRBV7-2 to TRBJ1-4, with D tentatively TRBD1 (6 bases). From germline, CDR1 is SGHTA and CDR2 FQGNSA. This CDR3 is 18 amino acids long. V was pared by 2 bases and J by 7 bases, with 23 bases between. The CDR3 nucleotides are TGTGCCAGCAGCTTACGTCACTCTCGGGGGGCGGTCAGTGAAAAACTGTTTTTT. It encodes CASSLRHSRGAVSEKLFF.

This rearrangement joins TRBV4-2 to TRBJ2-7, with D maybe TRBD2 (5 bases). Germline CDR1 reads LGHNA; CDR2 reads YNFKEQ. The CDR3 spans 16 residues. The V end lost 0 bases, the J end lost 3 bases, and 15 bases lay between the germline ends. The DNA for the CDR3 is TGTGCCAGCAGCCAAGAAGCCGGCCAAGGGAGCTACGAGCAGTACTTC. It translates to CASSQEAGQGSYEQYF.

The rearrangement links TRBV4-1 to TRBJ1-6; D might be TRBD1 (5 bases). Germline CDR1 reads MGHRA; CDR2 reads YSYEKL. This CDR3 is 15 amino acids long. V gave up 0 bases and J gave up 7 bases, with 10 bases separating them. The CDR3 bases are TGCGCCAGCAGCCAAGATGCAGGGAGGAATTCACCCCTCCACTTT. It translates to CASSQDAGRNSPLHF.

This chain uses TRBV30 with TRBJ2-7; possible D gene TRBD1, 5 bases. The CDR3 contains 19 residues. V lost 3 bases, J lost 3 bases, and 30 bases lay in between. The germline gives CDR1 GTSNPN, CDR2 SVGIG (reference sequence). The CDR3 reads CAWSKEGQGYYDPRYEQYF. The CDR3 nucleotides are TGTGCCTGGAGCAAAGAAGGGCAGGGCTATTACGACCCACGCTACGAGCAGTACTTC.

The J gene is TRBJ2-7, the V gene TRBV7-2; 7 bases fit TRBD2. V was clipped by 6 bases and J by 0 bases; unmatched bases: 5. The length of the CDR3 is 14 residues. The germline CDR1 and CDR2 sequences are SGHTA and FQGNSA. CDR3 DNA sequence: TGTGCCAGCAGGCGAGGCGGGAGCTCCTACGAGCAGTACTTC. Translating it yields CASRRGGSSYEQYF.